This TCR beta chain was retrieved from a study of blood T cell repertoires in COVID-19. On the study more broadly: Some COVID-19 samples were acute and others convalescent; all came from the United States, Italy and Spain.

The table came from immunoSEQ multiplex PCR; TCRdb's copy has only in-frame clones and leaves some out. The data contain around 200,000 clones, 65% to 85% of them singletons. This receptor was taken from a man in his fifties with active or convalescent COVID-19. The sample taken for sequencing was peripheral blood.

CDR3 amino acids: CASSHRYRGCYQPQHF. The CDR3 bases are TGTGCCAGCAGCCACCGATACAGGGGGTGCTATCAGCCCCAGCATTTT. The V and J genes are TRBV3-1 (or the pseudogene TRBV3-2) and TRBJ1-5; 8 nucleotides agree with TRBD1. V gave up 3 bases and J gave up 5 bases; unmatched junction bases: 9. CDR1 is LGHDT and CDR2 is YNNKEL in the germline V gene (reference sequence). This CDR3 has 16 residues.